This T cell receptor (beta chain) was recovered during a study of T cell responses to AZD1222 COVID-19 vaccine. Whole-study context: Second doses were pooled across both intervals (about 4 or about 12 weeks). Points from the study as a whole: Unmutated regions of variants are reportedly targeted by nearly half of spike-specific TCRs.

V lost 9 bases to trimming and J lost 4 bases, with 18 bases between them. From germline, CDR1 is MNHEY and CDR2 SVGAGI. CDR3 length equals 14 residues. To note about this clone: What it recognizes is unknown.

Assay: immunoSEQ multiplex PCR; the TCRdb copy retains only in-frame clones and omits some. The sample has 100,000 to 150,000 clones; around 91% are singletons. This sequence joins TRBV6-5 and TRBJ1-1; D remains unclear. The sequence came from an adult in good health. Sample: peripheral blood, taken on day 0 of AZD1222 vaccination. CDR3 region: CASKFDGLGTEAFF. Written as DNA, the CDR3 is TGTGCCAGTAAGTTCGACGGGTTGGGCACTGAAGCTTTCTTT.